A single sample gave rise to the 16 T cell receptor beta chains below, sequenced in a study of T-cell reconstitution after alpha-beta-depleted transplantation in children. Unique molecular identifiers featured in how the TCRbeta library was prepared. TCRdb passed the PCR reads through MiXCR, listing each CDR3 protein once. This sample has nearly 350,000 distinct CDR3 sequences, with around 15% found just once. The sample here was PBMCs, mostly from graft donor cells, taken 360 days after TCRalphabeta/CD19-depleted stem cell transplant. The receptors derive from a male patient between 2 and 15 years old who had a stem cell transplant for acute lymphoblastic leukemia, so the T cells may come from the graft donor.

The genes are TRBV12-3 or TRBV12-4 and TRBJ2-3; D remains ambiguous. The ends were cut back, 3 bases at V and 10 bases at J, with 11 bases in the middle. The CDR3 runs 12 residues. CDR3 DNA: TGTGCCAGCAGTTTTTCGCGTGGGGCGCAGTATTTT. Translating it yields CASSFSRGAQYF.

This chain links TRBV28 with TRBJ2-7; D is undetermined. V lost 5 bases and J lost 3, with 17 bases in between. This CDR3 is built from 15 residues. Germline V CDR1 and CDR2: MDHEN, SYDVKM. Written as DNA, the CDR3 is TGTGCCAGCAGTCTAAAGACTTGGATCGGCTACGAGCAGTACTTC. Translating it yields CASSLKTWIGYEQYF.

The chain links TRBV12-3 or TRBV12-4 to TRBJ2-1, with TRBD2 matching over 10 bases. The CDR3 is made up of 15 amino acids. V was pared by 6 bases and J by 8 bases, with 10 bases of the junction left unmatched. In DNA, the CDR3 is TGTGCCAGCAGCCTAGCTAGCGGGAGTGGATATGAGCAGTTCTTC. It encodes CASSLASGSGYEQFF.

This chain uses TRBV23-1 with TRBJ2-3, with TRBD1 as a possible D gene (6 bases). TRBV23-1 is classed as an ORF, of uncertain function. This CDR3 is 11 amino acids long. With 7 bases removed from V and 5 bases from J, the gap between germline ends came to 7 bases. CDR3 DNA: TGCGCCAGCACAGGGGAAGATACGCAGTATTTT. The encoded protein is CASTGEDTQYF.

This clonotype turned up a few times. CDR3 region: CASTLAVEPQANNEQFF. The CDR3 DNA reads as TGTGCCAGCACTCTAGCAGTGGAGCCTCAGGCCAACAATGAGCAGTTCTTC. This chain joins TRBV12-3 or TRBV12-4 and TRBJ2-1; D possibly corresponds to TRBD2 (5 bases). V gave up 7 bases and J gave up 5 bases, with 24 bases separating them. CDR3 length: 17 residues.

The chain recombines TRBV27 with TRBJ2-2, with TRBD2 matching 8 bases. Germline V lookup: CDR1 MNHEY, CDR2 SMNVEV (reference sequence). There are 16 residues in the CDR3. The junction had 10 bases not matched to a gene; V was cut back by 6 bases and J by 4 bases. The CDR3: CASRPSPGGGTGELFF. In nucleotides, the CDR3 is TGTGCCAGCAGACCATCCCCGGGAGGGGGCACCGGGGAGCTGTTTTTT.

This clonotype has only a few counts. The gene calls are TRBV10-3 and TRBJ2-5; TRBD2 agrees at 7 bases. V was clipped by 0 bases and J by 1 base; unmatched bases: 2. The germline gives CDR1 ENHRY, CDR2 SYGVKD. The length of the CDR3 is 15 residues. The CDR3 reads CAISESSGAQETQYF. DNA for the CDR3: TGTGCCATCAGTGAGTCGAGCGGGGCCCAAGAGACCCAGTACTTC.

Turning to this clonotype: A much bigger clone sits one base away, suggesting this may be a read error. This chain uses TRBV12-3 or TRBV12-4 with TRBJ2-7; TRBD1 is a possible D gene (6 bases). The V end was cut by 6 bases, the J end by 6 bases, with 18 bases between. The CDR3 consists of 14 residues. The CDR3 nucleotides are TGTGCCAGCAGGGGACAAGCCTCACCGTGCGAGCAGTACTTC. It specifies CASRGQASPCEQYF.

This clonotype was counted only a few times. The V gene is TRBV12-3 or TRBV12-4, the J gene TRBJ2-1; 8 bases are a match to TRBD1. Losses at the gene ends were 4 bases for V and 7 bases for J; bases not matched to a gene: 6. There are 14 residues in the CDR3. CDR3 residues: CASSWLRGRNEQFF. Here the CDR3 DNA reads TGTGCCAGCAGTTGGCTCAGGGGGCGAAATGAGCAGTTCTTC.

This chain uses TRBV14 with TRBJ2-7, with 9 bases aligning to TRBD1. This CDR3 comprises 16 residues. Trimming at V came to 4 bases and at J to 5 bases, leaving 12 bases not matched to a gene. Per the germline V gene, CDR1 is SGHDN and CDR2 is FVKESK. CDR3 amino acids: CASSLMGQGTLHEQYF. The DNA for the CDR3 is TGTGCCAGCAGCCTAATGGGACAGGGCACTTTGCACGAGCAGTACTTC.

This chain's CDR3 is CSVEEGNTGELFF. As DNA, the CDR3 is TGCAGCGTTGAAGAGGGGAACACCGGGGAGCTGTTTTTT. V gene TRBV29-1 combines with J gene TRBJ2-2; D ambiguous. V was clipped by 0 bases and J by 1 base, with 3 bases between them. Looked up from germline, CDR1 is SQVTM and CDR2 is ANQGSEA. The CDR3 has 13 residues.

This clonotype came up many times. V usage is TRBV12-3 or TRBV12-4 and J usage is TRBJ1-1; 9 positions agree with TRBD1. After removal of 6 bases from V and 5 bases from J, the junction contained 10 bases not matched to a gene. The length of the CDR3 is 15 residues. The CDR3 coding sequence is TGTGCCAGCAGGGCCGCCCGGGACAGGGAAACTGAAGCTTTCTTT. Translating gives CASRAARDRETEAFF.

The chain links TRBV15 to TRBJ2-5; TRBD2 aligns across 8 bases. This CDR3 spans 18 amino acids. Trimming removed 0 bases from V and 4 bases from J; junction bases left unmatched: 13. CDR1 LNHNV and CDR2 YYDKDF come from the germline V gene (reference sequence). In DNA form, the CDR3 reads TGTGCCACCAGCAGAGAGCTCCTCGGAGCGGGAGTAAGAGAGACCCAGTACTTC. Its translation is CATSRELLGAGVRETQYF.

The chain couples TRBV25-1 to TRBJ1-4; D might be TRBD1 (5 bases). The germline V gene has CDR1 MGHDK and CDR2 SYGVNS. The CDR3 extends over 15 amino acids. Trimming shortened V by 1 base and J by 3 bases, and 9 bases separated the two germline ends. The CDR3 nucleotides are TGTGCCAGCAGTGAATGGGGGACTCCTAATGAAAAACTGTTTTTT. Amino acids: CASSEWGTPNEKLFF. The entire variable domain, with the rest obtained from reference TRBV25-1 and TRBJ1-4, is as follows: EADIYQTPRYLVIGTGKKITLECSQTMGHDKMYWYQQDPGMELHLIHYSYGVNSTEKGDLSSESTVSRIRTEHFPLTLESARPSHTSQYLCASSEWGTPNEKLFFGSGTQLSVL.

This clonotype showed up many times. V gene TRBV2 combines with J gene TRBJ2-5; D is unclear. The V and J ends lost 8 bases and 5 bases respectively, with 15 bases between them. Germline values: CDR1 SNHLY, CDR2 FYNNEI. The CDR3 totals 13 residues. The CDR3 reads CASLIGPRETQYF. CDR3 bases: TGTGCCAGCCTAATTGGGCCGAGGGAGACCCAGTACTTC. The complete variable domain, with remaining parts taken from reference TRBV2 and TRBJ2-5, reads EPEVTQTPSHQVTQMGQEVILRCVPISNHLYFYWYRQILGQKVEFLVSFYNNEISEKSEIFDDQFSVERPDGSNFTLKIRSTKLEDSAMYFCASLIGPRETQYFGPGTRLLVL.

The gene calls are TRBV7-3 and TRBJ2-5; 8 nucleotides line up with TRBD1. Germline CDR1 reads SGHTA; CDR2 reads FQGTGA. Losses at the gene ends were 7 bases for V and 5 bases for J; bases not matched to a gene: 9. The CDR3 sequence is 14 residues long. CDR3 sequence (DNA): TGTGCCAGCACCCAGGGGGCACATCGGGAGACCCAGTACTTC. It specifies CASTQGAHRETQYF. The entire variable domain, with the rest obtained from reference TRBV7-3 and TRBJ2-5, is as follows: GAGVSQTPSNKVTEKGKYVELRCDPISGHTALYWYRQSLGQGPEFLIYFQGTGAADDSGLPNDRFFAVRPEGSVSTLKIQRTERGDSAVYLCASTQGAHRETQYFGPGTRLLVL.